This TCR beta chain was identified in a study of long-term antiretroviral therapy in people with HIV. Researchers report immunoSEQ v3.0 was run at survey level. The protocol was immunoSEQ multiplex PCR, while the TCRdb copy is restricted to in-frame clones and leaves out a portion. This table has some 25,000 clones, roughly 88% appearing once. Every one of the participants with HIV received treatment in the United States. Germline CDR1 SGHVS, CDR2 FQNEAQ. CDR3 length equals 16 residues. Between the trimmed V and J ends, which lost 0 bases and 0 bases, there was a span of 8 bases. The sequence was collected from a young man with HIV. The specimen comprised unsorted PBMCs, sampled around 4.3 years after starting antiretroviral therapy. The chain recombines TRBV7-8 with TRBJ2-2; perhaps TRBD2 as D (5 bases). Here the CDR3 reads CASSLASDPNTGELFF. In nucleotides, the CDR3 is TGTGCCAGCAGCTTAGCTAGCGACCCGAACACCGGGGAGCTGTTTTTT.